Shown below are 29 T cell receptor beta chains from a single sample sequenced in a study of molecular identifiers for immune sequencing clone quantification. TCRdb reanalysed the PCR reads using MiXCR and keeps one entry per CDR3 protein. The data show roughly 86,000 distinct CDR3 sequences, 15% to 20% seen once. Sample: naive CD8+ T cells from blood, with Jurkat cell RNA spiked in. Indicated subset: FACS-sorted CD8+CD4-CCR7+CD45RA+ naive T cells. These receptor sequences come from a human donor in good health. Some libraries in this study had Jurkat cell RNA spiked in.

The chain is built from TRBV14 and TRBJ2-7; TRBD2 might be the D (6 bases). Germline loops: CDR1 SGHDN, CDR2 FVKESK. The CDR3 extends over 12 amino acids. Between the trimmed V and J ends, which lost 3 bases and 7 bases, there was a span of 10 bases. The CDR3 DNA is TGTGCCAGCAGCCAGGGGACTTATGAGCAGTACTTC. It is translated as CASSQGTYEQYF.

There are many counts of this clonotype. This could be a read error, since a much larger clone is one nucleotide away. The chain has TRBV5-4 and TRBJ2-7, with D possibly matching TRBD2 (6 bases). The ends were cut back, 3 bases at V and 2 bases at J, with 6 bases in the middle. The CDR3 loop spans 12 amino acids. Germline V gene sequence: CDR1 SGHNT, CDR2 YYREEE (reference sequence). DNA of the CDR3: TGTGCCAGCAGCTCGGGAGCCTACGAGCAGTACTTC. It is translated as CASSSGAYEQYF.

This clonotype appeared many times. The chain carries TRBV19 and TRBJ1-1; D unresolved. The germline V gene encodes CDR1 LNHDA and CDR2 SQIVND (reference sequence). Trimming removed 3 bases from V and 6 bases from J, with 11 bases in between. This CDR3 region has 13 residues. The CDR3 nucleotides are TGTGCCAGTAGTATCGTCGAGTACGCTGAAGCTTTCTTT. It codes for CASSIVEYAEAFF.

The chain uses TRBV3-1 and TRBJ2-1; TRBD2 matches at 8 bases. With 3 bases clipped from V and 3 bases from J, the junction kept 7 bases outside the gene matches. Looked up from germline, CDR1 is LGHDT and CDR2 is YNNKEL (reference sequence). The CDR3 length is 16 residues. CDR3 in DNA: TGTGCCAGCAGCCAGGGTTCGGGACTAGTCTACAATGAGCAGTTCTTC. This encodes CASSQGSGLVYNEQFF.

This clonotype was counted only a few times. A much larger clone differs from this one at a single base, so this may be a read error. The chain recombines TRBV19 with TRBJ2-2; maybe TRBD2 (5 bases). Germline CDR1 reads LNHDA; CDR2 reads SQIVND (reference sequence). The CDR3 sequence is 12 residues long. The CDR3 reads CASNIYTGEPFF. The CDR3 DNA follows: TGTGCCAGTAACATATACACCGGGGAGCCGTTTTTT.

There are a few counts of this clonotype. One junction end disagrees with the germline gene, perhaps due to a read error. The chain is built from TRBV12-3 or TRBV12-4 and TRBJ1-2; D gene ambiguous. This CDR3 comprises 11 residues. CDR3 protein: CASTIGDGYAF. The CDR3 DNA reads as TGTGCCAGCACCATTGGGGATGGCTACGCCTTC.

This chain connects TRBV20-1 to TRBJ2-1; the D gene is possibly TRBD1 (5 bases). Looked up from germline, CDR1 is DFQATT and CDR2 is SNEGSKA (reference sequence). Trimming took off 3 bases at V and 4 bases at J, with 13 bases between the two ends. This CDR3 spans 14 amino acids. CDR3 protein: CSASTARGYNEQFF. The CDR3 nucleotides read TGCAGTGCTAGTACGGCTAGGGGATACAATGAGCAGTTCTTC.

This clonotype has ten or more counts. J is TRBJ1-1 and V is TRBV6-5; D perhaps matches TRBD1 (5 bases). From germline, CDR1 is MNHEY and CDR2 SVGAGI. This CDR3 comprises 12 residues. V lost 10 bases, J lost 4 bases, and 13 bases lay in between. As DNA, the CDR3 is TGTGCCACCGCCCAGGGAGGCACTGAAGCTTTCTTT. This encodes CATAQGGTEAFF.

There are many counts of this clonotype. This chain joins TRBV4-3 and TRBJ2-7; the D is unclear. Trimming left V 2 bases short and J 6 bases short, with 11 bases between. The CDR3 runs to 13 residues. Germline CDR1 is LGHNA and CDR2 is YSLEER. The CDR3 here is CASSQLDGSEQYF. CDR3 bases: TGCGCCAGCAGCCAACTGGACGGTTCCGAGCAGTACTTC.

This clonotype was detected ten times or more. CDR3 region: CATSRVFVRGASGEKLFF. The CDR3, as DNA: TGTGCCACCAGCAGAGTCTTTGTTCGGGGGGCGTCTGGGGAAAAACTGTTTTTT. The rearrangement links TRBV15 to TRBJ1-4; a possible D gene is TRBD1 (6 bases). Per germline, CDR1 LNHNV and CDR2 YYDKDF (reference sequence). Deletions cut 1 base from V and 8 bases from J, with 23 bases between. This CDR3 contains 18 residues.

This clonotype showed up many times. The chain uses TRBV2 and TRBJ2-7; D remains ambiguous. The CDR3 runs to 14 residues. Germline loops: CDR1 SNHLY, CDR2 FYNNEI. Trimming stripped 1 base from V and 7 bases from J, with 14 bases between. CDR3 amino acids: CASSEGYVRWEQYF. Here the CDR3 DNA reads TGTGCCAGCAGTGAAGGATACGTCCGCTGGGAGCAGTACTTC. Supplemented by reference TRBV2 and TRBJ2-7, the full variable domain reads EPEVTQTPSHQVTQMGQEVILRCVPISNHLYFYWYRQILGQKVEFLVSFYNNEISEKSEIFDDQFSVERPDGSNFTLKIRSTKLEDSAMYFCASSEGYVRWEQYFGPGTRLTVT.

This clonotype was counted at least ten times. An end of the junction differs from the germline gene, which may be a read error. The chain has TRBV7-2 and TRBJ1-5, with 10 bases aligning to TRBD1. The CDR3 sequence is 13 residues long. Germline loops: CDR1 SGHTA, CDR2 FQGNSA. The CDR3: CASSLLDRGLIFF. The CDR3 coding sequence is TGTGCCAGCAGCTTACTTGACAGGGGGCTAATCTTTTTT.

This clonotype was counted between two and nine times. The V call is TRBV5-1, the J call TRBJ2-7, with D unclear. The germline V gene has CDR1 SGHRS and CDR2 YFSETQ. The CDR3 is made up of 13 amino acids. V gave up 3 bases and J gave up 6 bases, with 13 bases separating them. The CDR3 loop reads CASSYINRSEQYF. The CDR3 DNA reads as TGCGCCAGCAGCTATATCAATAGGAGCGAGCAGTACTTC.

The chain recombines TRBV28 with TRBJ2-7, with a tentative D call TRBD2 (6 bases). The CDR3 contains 14 residues. Germline CDR1 is MDHEN and CDR2 is SYDVKM. V was clipped by 6 bases and J by 6 bases, with 18 bases between them. The CDR3 nucleotides are TGTGCCAGCAGACCAGGGAGGAAAAGGGGCGAGCAGTACTTC. Encoded protein: CASRPGRKRGEQYF.

A remark on this clonotype: A read error is possible here, since a much larger clone lies one base away. The J gene is TRBJ2-5, the V gene TRBV4-1; D uncertain. The germline gives CDR1 MGHRA, CDR2 YSYEKL. The CDR3 consists of 13 residues. The CDR3 bases are TGCGCCAGCGGCCAAGAACGGTGGGAGACCCAGTACTTC. This translates into CASGQERWETQYF.

Concerning this clonotype itself: This sequence may be a read error, since a much larger clone differs from it by one base. The chain employs TRBV27 and TRBJ2-3; D might be TRBD1 (6 bases). Germline lookup yields CDR1 MNHEY and CDR2 SMNVEV (reference sequence). CDR3 length: 16 amino acids. The CDR3 spells CASSSKQGPSTDAQYF. The CDR3 DNA is TGTGCCAGCAGTTCGAAACAGGGTCCTAGCACAGATGCGCAGTATTTT.

This clonotype showed up just a few times. This may arise from a read error, as a much more abundant clone is one base away. The chain couples TRBV7-9 to TRBJ1-4; 7 bases match TRBD1. The CDR3 length is 14 residues. Per germline, CDR1 SEHNR and CDR2 FQNEAQ (reference sequence). CDR3 bases: TGTGCCAGCAGCCGCCTGACAGGGAATGGAAAACTGTTTTTT. This sequence encodes CASSRLTGNGKLFF.

This clonotype has at least ten counts. This sequence joins TRBV29-1 and TRBJ2-7; TRBD1 might be the D (6 bases). V dropped 2 bases and J dropped 4 bases, with 15 bases sitting between them. This CDR3 contains 14 residues. The V gene's germline CDR1 is SQVTM and CDR2 ANQGSEA. CDR3 region: CSVETGQPQYEQYF. The CDR3 nucleotides read TGCAGCGTTGAAACTGGACAGCCCCAGTACGAGCAGTACTTC.

The sample holds many counts of this clonotype. This rearrangement joins TRBV5-1 to TRBJ2-7; 13 bases map to TRBD2. The CDR3 runs to 15 residues. Trimming cost V 4 bases and J 1 base; bases outside gene matches: 2. Germline lookup yields CDR1 SGHRS and CDR2 YFSETQ. This CDR3 reads CASSRTSGGSYEQYF. The CDR3 DNA reads TGCGCCAGCAGCAGGACTAGCGGGGGATCCTACGAGCAGTACTTC.

This clonotype has ten or more counts. The chain has TRBV29-1 and TRBJ2-7, with D perhaps TRBD1 (5 bases). Trimming shortened V by 4 bases and J by 1 base, and 8 bases separated the two germline ends. CDR3 length: 12 residues. Germline-derived CDR1 and CDR2 are SQVTM and ANQGSEA. CDR3 in amino acids: CSVVGDSYEQYF. The CDR3 DNA follows: TGCAGCGTTGTAGGGGATTCCTACGAGCAGTACTTC.

This clonotype has ten or more counts. This sequence joins TRBV5-4 and TRBJ2-3, with TRBD2 matching 8 bases. The CDR3 consists of 15 residues. Unmatched junction bases numbered 10, after V lost 6 bases and J lost 4 bases. The germline gives CDR1 SGHNT, CDR2 YYREEE (reference sequence). The CDR3 region has the DNA TGTGCCAGCACCCGAGCGGGAGAAGGTGCAGATACGCAGTATTTT. Residues: CASTRAGEGADTQYF.

As to this clonotype: Since a much larger clone is just one base distant, this may be a read error. The chain couples TRBV25-1 to TRBJ1-1, with D maybe TRBD1 (5 bases). From germline, CDR1 is MGHDK and CDR2 SYGVNS. The CDR3 sequence is 13 residues long. The DNA for the CDR3 is TGTGCCAACAGTGAAGACAGAGACACTGAAGCTTTCTTT. Amino acids: CANSEDRDTEAFF.

The CDR3 loop is CAWASELETQYF. Here the CDR3 DNA reads TGTGCCTGGGCCTCCGAGTTAGAGACCCAGTACTTC. V is TRBV30 and J is TRBJ2-5; D gene unclear. The V gene lost 5 bases and the J gene lost 4 bases, with 11 bases spanning the gap. Looked up from germline, CDR1 is GTSNPN and CDR2 is SVGIG (reference sequence). This CDR3 contains 12 residues.

This clonotype was observed a few times. V and J are TRBV20-1 and TRBJ2-7; 8 bases fit TRBD2. There are 15 residues in the CDR3. Germline values: CDR1 DFQATT, CDR2 SNEGSKA (reference sequence). V was pared by 1 base and J by 5 bases, with 10 bases of the junction left unmatched. This CDR3 reads CSARGAGGRGHEQYF. The CDR3 coding sequence is TGCAGTGCTAGAGGGGCGGGAGGCAGGGGCCACGAGCAGTACTTC.

This clonotype was counted at least ten times. At one of its ends the junction is not consistent with the germline gene, which may arise from a read error. The chain joins TRBV6-5 to TRBJ1-1, with D perhaps TRBD1 (6 bases). Germline V gene sequence: CDR1 MNHEY, CDR2 SVGAGI. The CDR3 sequence is 13 residues long. DNA of the CDR3: TGTGCCAGCAGTTACACAGGGAACAATGAAGCTTTCTTT. It specifies CASSYTGNNEAFF.

With regard to this clonotype: A much larger clone lies one base from this, so it may be a read error. The chain has TRBV6-2 or TRBV6-3 and TRBJ2-5, with D uncertain. CDR3 length: 10 residues. CDR1 MNHEY and CDR2 SVGEGT come from the germline V gene. In DNA, the CDR3 is TGTGCCAGCAGTTATGAGACCCTGTACTTC. It codes for CASSYETLYF.

This clonotype was picked up many times. This sequence joins TRBV25-1 and TRBJ1-1; D is unclear. Trimming stripped 2 bases from V and 5 bases from J, with 9 bases between. CDR3 length equals 13 residues. Germline CDR1 reads MGHDK; CDR2 reads SYGVNS. Here the CDR3 DNA reads TGTGCCAGCAGTGAAAGGGTGGGGACTGAAGCTTTCTTT. This gives the protein CASSERVGTEAFF.

About this clonotype itself: This may arise from a read error, as a much more abundant clone is one base away. The chain combines TRBV6-6 with TRBJ2-2; D remains ambiguous. There are 10 residues in the CDR3. In germline, CDR1 is MNHNY, CDR2 SVGAGI (reference sequence). The V end lost 10 bases, the J end lost 7 bases, and 7 bases lay between the germline ends. Here the CDR3 DNA reads TGTGCCACCGTGGGCGGGGAGCTGTTTTTT. Translation: CATVGGELFF.

This clonotype showed up just once. This clone may be a read error of a much larger clone one base away. The chain links TRBV19 to TRBJ2-7; tentatively, D is TRBD2 (5 bases). V lost 5 bases to trimming and J lost 6 bases, with 11 bases between them. Germline CDR1 reads LNHDA; CDR2 reads SQIVND (reference sequence). CDR3 length: 12 residues. The CDR3 DNA reads as TGTGCCAGTAGTGTCGGAGGTAGCGAGCAGTACTTC. Its protein product is CASSVGGSEQYF.